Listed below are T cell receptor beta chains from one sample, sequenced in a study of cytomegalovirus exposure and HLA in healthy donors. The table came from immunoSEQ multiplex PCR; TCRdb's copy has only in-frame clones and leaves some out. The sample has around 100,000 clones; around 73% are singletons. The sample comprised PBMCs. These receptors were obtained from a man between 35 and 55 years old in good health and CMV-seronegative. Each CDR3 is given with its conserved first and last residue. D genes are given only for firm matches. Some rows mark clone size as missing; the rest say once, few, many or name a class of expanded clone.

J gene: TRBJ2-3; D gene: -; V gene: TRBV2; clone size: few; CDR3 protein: CASRPAGGEDTQYF; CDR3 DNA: TGTGCCAGCAGACCGGCGGGTGGTGAAGATACGCAGTATTTT
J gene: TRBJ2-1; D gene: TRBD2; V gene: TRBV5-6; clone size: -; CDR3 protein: CASSWRTSGGLSSYNEQFF; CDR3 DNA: TGTGCCAGCAGCTGGCGGACTAGCGGGGGCCTGAGCTCCTACAATGAGCAGTTCTTC
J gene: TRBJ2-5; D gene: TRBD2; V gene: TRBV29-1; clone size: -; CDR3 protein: CSVLGTSGEETQYF; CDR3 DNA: TGCAGCGTTCTCGGGACTAGCGGAGAAGAGACCCAGTACTTC
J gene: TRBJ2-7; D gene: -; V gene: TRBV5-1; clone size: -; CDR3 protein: CASSLSGYEQYF; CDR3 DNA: TGCGCCAGCAGCTTGTCGGGCTACGAGCAGTACTTC
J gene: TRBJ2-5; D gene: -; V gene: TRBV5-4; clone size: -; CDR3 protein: CASSLERFPETQYF; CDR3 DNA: TGTGCCAGCAGCTTGGAGAGGTTCCCAGAGACCCAGTACTTC
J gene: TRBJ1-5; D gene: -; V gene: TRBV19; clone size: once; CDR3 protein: CASSMGGDQPQHF; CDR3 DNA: TGTGCCAGTAGTATGGGGGGGGATCAGCCCCAGCATTTT
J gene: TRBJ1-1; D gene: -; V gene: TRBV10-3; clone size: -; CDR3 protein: CAISERAGTEAFF; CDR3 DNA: TGTGCCATCAGTGAGAGGGCAGGGACTGAAGCTTTCTTT
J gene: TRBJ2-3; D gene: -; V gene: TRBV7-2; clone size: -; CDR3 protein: CASSPGGFGTDTQYF; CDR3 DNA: TGTGCCAGCAGCCCCGGAGGCTTTGGCACAGATACGCAGTATTTT
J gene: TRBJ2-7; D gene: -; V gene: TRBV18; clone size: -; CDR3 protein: CASSPERLYYEQYF; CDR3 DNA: TGTGCCAGCTCACCAGAGAGGTTATACTACGAGCAGTACTTC
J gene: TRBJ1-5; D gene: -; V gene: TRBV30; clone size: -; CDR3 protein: CAWSLLGGGNQPQHF; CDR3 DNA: TGTGCCTGGAGTTTGTTAGGAGGGGGCAATCAGCCCCAGCATTTT
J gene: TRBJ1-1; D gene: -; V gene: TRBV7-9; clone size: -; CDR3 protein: CASSLENLNTEAFF; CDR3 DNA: TGTGCCAGCAGCTTGGAGAATTTGAACACTGAAGCTTTCTTT
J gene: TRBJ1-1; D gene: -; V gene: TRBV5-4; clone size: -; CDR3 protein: CASSLDRRNTEAFF; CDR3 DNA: TGTGCCAGCAGCTTGGACAGACGGAACACTGAAGCTTTCTTT
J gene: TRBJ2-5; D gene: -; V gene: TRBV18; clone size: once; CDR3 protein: CASSLLGGQETQYF; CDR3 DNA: TGTGCCAGCTCGCTCCTGGGGGGCCAAGAGACCCAGTACTTC
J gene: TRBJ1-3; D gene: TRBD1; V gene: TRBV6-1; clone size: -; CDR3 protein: CASRATGGNTIYF; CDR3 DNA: TGTGCCAGCAGAGCGACAGGGGGCAACACCATATATTTT
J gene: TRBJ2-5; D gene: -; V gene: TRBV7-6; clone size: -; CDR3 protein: CASADLAGQETQYF; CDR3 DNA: TGTGCCAGCGCCGATCTTGCAGGGCAAGAGACCCAGTACTTC
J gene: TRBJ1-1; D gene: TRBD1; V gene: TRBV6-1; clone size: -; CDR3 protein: CASSEARGGEGFYTEAFF; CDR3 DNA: TGTGCCAGCAGTGAAGCGCGAGGGGGCGAGGGATTTTACACTGAAGCTTTCTTT
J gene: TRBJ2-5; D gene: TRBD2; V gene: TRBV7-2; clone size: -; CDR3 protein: CASSLVEWRGGQTQYF; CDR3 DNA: TGTGCCAGCAGCTTAGTGGAGTGGCGGGGGGGCCAGACCCAGTACTTC
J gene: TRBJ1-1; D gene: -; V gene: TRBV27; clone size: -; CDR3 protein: CASSLISSGTEAFF; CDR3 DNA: TGTGCCAGCAGTTTAATTAGTTCCGGCACTGAAGCTTTCTTT
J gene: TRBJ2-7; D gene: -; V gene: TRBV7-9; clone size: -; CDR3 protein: CASSSGHHTYEQYF; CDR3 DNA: TGTGCCAGCAGCTCCGGACACCATACCTACGAGCAGTACTTC
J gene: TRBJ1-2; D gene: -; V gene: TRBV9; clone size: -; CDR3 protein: CASSVNNNYGYTF; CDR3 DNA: TGTGCCAGCAGCGTAAATAATAACTATGGCTACACCTTC
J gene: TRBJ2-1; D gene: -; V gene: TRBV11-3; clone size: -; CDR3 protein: CASSAGSGGRYNEQFF; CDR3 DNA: TGTGCCAGCAGCGCTGGGTCAGGGGGGCGTTACAATGAGCAGTTCTTC
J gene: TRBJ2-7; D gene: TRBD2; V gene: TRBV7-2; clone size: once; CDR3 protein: CASSNIAGGYEQYF; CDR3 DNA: TGTGCCAGCTCCAACATAGCGGGGGGTTACGAGCAGTACTTC